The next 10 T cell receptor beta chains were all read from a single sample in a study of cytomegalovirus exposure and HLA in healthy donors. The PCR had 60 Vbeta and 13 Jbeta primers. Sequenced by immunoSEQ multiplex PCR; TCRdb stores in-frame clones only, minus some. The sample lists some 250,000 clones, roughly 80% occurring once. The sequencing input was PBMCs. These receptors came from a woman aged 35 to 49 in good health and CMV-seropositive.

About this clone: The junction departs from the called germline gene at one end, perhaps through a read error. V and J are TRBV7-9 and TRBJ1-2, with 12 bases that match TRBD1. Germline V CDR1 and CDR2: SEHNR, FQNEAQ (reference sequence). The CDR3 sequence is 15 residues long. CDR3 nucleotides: TGTTCCAGCAGCTTTCCGGGACAGGGGGCGAATGGCTACACCTTC. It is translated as CSSSFPGQGANGYTF.

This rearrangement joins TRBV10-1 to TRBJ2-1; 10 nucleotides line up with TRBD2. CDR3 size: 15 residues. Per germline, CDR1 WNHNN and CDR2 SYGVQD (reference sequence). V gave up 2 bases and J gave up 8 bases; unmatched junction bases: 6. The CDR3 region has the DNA TGCGCCAGCAGTGAGGGACTAGCGGCGGGCGATGAGCAGTTCTTC. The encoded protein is CASSEGLAAGDEQFF.

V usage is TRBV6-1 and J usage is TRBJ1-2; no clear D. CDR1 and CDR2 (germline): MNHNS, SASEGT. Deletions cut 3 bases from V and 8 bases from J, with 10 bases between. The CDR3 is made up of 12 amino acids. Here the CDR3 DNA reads TGTGCCAGCAGTGACCAACAGCAGGGCTACACCTTC. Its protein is CASSDQQQGYTF.

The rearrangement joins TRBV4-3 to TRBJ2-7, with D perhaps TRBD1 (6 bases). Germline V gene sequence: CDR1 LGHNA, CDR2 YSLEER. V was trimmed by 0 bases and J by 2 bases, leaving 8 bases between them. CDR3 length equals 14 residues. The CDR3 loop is CASSQDRDTYEQYF. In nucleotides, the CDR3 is TGCGCCAGCAGCCAAGACAGGGACACCTACGAGCAGTACTTC.

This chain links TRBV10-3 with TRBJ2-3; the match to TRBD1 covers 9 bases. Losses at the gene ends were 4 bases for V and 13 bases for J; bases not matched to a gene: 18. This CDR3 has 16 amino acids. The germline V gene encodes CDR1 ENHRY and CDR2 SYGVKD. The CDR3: CAISGTGTGSQKREYF. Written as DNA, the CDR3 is TGTGCCATCAGTGGGACCGGGACAGGGTCACAAAAGCGGGAGTATTTT.

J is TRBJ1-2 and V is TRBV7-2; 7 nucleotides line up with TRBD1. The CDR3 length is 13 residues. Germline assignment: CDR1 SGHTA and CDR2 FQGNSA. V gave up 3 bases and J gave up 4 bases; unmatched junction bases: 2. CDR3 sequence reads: CASSFNRGYGYTF. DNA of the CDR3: TGTGCCAGCAGCTTTAACAGGGGCTATGGCTACACCTTC. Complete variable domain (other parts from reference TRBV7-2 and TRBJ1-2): GAGVSQSPSNKVTEKGKDVELRCDPISGHTALYWYRQSLGQGLEFLIYFQGNSAPDKSGLPSDRFSAERTGGSVSTLTIQRTQQEDSAVYLCASSFNRGYGYTFGSGTRLTVV.

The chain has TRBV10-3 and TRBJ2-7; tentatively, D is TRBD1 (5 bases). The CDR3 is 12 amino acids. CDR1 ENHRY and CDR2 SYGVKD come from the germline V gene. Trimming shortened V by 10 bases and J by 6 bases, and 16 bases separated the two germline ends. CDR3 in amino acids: CATGMEVREQYF. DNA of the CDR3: TGTGCCACAGGGATGGAAGTCCGCGAGCAGTACTTC.

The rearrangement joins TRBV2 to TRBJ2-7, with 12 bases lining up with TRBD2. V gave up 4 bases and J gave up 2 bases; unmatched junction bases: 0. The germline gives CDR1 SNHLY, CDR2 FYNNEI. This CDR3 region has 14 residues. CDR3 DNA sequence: TGTGCCAGCAGTGGACTAGCGGGAGCCTACGAGCAGTACTTC. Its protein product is CASSGLAGAYEQYF.

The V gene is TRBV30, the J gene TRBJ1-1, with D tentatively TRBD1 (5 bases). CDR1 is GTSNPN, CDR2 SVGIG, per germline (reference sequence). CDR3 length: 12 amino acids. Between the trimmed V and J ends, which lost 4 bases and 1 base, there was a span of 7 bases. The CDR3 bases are TGTGCCTGGACAGGGTCGAACACTGAAGCTTTCTTT. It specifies CAWTGSNTEAFF.

The CDR3: CASRDDRERYEQYF. CDR3 sequence (DNA): TGTGCCAGCAGAGACGACAGGGAGCGCTACGAGCAGTACTTC. The chain uses TRBV2 and TRBJ2-7, with 7 nucleotides matching TRBD1. The CDR3 is 14 residues long. The germline CDR1 and CDR2 sequences are SNHLY and FYNNEI. Unmatched junction bases numbered 8, after V lost 6 bases and J lost 3 bases.